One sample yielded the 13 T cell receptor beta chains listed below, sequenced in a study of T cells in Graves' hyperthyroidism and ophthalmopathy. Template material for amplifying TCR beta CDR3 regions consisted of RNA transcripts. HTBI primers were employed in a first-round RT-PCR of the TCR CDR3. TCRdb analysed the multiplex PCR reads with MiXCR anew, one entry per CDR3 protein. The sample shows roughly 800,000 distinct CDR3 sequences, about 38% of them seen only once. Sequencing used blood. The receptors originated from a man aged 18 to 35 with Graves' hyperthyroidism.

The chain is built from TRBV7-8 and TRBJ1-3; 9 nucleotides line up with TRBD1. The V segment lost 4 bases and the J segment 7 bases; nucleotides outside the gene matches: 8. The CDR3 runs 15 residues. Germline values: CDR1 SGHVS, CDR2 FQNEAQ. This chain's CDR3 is CASSSGTGLWNTIYF. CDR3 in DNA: TGTGCCAGCAGCTCCGGGACAGGGCTGTGGAACACCATATATTTT.

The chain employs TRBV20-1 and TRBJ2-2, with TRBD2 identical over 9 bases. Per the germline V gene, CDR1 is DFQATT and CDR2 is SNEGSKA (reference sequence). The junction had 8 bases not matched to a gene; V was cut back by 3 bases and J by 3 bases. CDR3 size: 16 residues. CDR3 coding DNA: TGCAGTGCTAGTTCCCTGGCGGGAGGGGACACCGGGGAGCTGTTTTTT. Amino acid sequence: CSASSLAGGDTGELFF.

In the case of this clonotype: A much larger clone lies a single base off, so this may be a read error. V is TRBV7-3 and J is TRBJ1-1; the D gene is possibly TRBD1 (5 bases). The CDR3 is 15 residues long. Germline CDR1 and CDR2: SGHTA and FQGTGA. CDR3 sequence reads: CAGSLRAGGNTEAFF. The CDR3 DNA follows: TGTGCCGGCAGCTTACGGGCGGGGGGGAACACTGAAGCTTTCTTT.

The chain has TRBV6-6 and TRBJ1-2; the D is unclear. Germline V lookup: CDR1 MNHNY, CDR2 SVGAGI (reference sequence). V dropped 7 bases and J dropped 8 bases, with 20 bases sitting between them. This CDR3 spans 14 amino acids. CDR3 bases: TGTGCCAGCACATACCGGCTGACGGGCGGGGGCTACACCTTC. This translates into CASTYRLTGGGYTF.

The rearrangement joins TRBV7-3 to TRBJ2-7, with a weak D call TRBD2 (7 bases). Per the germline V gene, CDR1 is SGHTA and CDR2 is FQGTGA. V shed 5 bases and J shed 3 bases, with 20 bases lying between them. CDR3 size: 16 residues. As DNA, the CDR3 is TGTGCCAGCAGCCCCGGGGGGCGCGGAGGGGACTACGAGCAGTACTTC. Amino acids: CASSPGGRGGDYEQYF. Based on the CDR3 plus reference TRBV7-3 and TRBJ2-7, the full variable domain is GAGVSQTPSNKVTEKGKYVELRCDPISGHTALYWYRQSLGQGPEFLIYFQGTGAADDSGLPNDRFFAVRPEGSVSTLKIQRTERGDSAVYLCASSPGGRGGDYEQYFGPGTRLTVT.

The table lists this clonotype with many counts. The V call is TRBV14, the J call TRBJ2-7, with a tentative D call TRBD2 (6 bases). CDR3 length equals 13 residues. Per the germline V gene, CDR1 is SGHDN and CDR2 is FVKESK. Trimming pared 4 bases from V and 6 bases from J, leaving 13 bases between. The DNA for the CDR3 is TGTGCCAGCAGCCTCCTCGGCGGGACCGAGCAGTACTTC. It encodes CASSLLGGTEQYF.

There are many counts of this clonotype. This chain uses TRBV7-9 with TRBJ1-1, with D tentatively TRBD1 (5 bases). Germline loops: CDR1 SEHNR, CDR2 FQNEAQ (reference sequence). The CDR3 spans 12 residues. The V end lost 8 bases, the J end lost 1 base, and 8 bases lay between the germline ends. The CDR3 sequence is CASYGQNTEAFF. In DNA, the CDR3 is TGTGCCAGCTACGGACAGAACACTGAAGCTTTCTTT.

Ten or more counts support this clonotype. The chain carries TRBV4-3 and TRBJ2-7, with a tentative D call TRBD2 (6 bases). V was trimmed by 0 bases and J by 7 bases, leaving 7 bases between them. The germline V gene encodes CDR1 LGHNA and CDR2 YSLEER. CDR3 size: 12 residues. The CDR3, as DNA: TGCGCCAGCAGCCAAGATGCGGGGGAGCAGTACTTC. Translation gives CASSQDAGEQYF.

The CDR3 nucleotides are TGTGCCACCAGCAGTATACAGGGTGGCTACACCTTC. As protein: CATSSIQGGYTF. The rearrangement uses TRBV15 and TRBJ1-2; D is possibly TRBD1 (6 bases). Trimming pared 3 bases from V and 7 bases from J, leaving 9 bases between. CDR3 length: 12 residues. Germline V gives CDR1 LNHNV, CDR2 YYDKDF (reference sequence).

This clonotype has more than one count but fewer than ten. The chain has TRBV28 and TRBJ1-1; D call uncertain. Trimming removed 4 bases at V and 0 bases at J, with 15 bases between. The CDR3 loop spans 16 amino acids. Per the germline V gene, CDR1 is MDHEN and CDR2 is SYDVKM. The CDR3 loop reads CASSSTGKNMNTEAFF. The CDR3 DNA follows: TGTGCCAGCAGTTCCACCGGGAAAAACATGAACACTGAAGCTTTCTTT.

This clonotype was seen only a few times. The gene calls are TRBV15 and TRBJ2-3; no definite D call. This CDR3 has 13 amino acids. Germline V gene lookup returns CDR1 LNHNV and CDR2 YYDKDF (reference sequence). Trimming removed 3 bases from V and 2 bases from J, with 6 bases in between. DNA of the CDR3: TGTGCCACCAGCAGCTTCATCACAGATACGCAGTATTTT. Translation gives CATSSFITDTQYF.

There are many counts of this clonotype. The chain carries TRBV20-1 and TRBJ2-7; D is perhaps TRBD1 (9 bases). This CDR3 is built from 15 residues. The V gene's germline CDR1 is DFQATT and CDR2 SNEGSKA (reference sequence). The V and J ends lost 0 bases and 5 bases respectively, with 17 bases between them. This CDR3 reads CSARDSGTGIHEQYF. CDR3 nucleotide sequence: TGCAGTGCTAGAGATAGCGGGACAGGGATCCACGAGCAGTACTTC.

The CDR3 nucleotides read TGTGCCAGCGCCCGTAACGCTGAAAGCAATCAGCCCCAGCATTTT. Translating gives CASARNAESNQPQHF. V gene TRBV10-3 combines with J gene TRBJ1-5, with D unresolved. In germline, CDR1 is ENHRY, CDR2 SYGVKD. V was pared by 10 bases and J by 1 base, with 17 bases between. The CDR3 covers 15 residues.